The 8 T cell receptor beta chains given below trace back to one sample, sequenced in a study of CD4+ T cells in melanoma. Produced via immunoSEQ multiplex PCR; TCRdb's table is partial and in-frame only. Of 110,000 to 150,000 clones detected, about 90% appear once; the ten largest clones hold 1.5% to 1.7%. These receptors were collected from a human donor with melanoma.

This chain joins TRBV7-2 and TRBJ1-5; maybe TRBD1 (5 bases). This CDR3 has 16 residues. Germline loops: CDR1 SGHTA, CDR2 FQGNSA. V lost 0 bases and J lost 1, with 10 bases in between. CDR3 in DNA: TGTGCCAGCAGCTTAGCGACCCAGGGAAGCAATCAGCCCCAGCATTTT. It encodes CASSLATQGSNQPQHF.

The J gene is TRBJ1-3, the V gene TRBV4-1; no firm D call. Trimming pared 0 bases from V and 1 base from J, leaving 10 bases between. The CDR3 runs to 16 residues. Per the germline V gene, CDR1 is MGHRA and CDR2 is YSYEKL. The CDR3 loop reads CASSQDSQISGNTIYF. CDR3 DNA: TGCGCCAGCAGCCAAGATAGTCAGATATCTGGAAACACCATATATTTT.

J is TRBJ2-2 and V is TRBV5-6; D gene ambiguous. This CDR3 is 13 amino acids long. Per germline, CDR1 SGHDT and CDR2 YYEEEE. V was clipped by 0 bases and J by 4 bases, with 4 bases between them. The CDR3 sequence is CASSLAITGELFF. For the CDR3, the DNA is TGTGCCAGCAGCTTGGCGATCACCGGGGAGCTGTTTTTT.

The chain carries TRBV6-1 and TRBJ1-3, with D tentatively TRBD1 (5 bases). The V end lost 8 bases, the J end lost 4 bases, and 15 bases lay between the germline ends. Germline V gene sequence: CDR1 MNHNS, CDR2 SASEGT. This CDR3 has 14 residues. The CDR3 here is CASWGWGIGNTIYF. The CDR3 DNA sequence: TGTGCCAGCTGGGGGTGGGGAATCGGAAACACCATATATTTT.

This chain joins TRBV15 and TRBJ2-5; 10 positions match TRBD2. Germline V gene lookup returns CDR1 LNHNV and CDR2 YYDKDF (reference sequence). CDR3 length: 16 amino acids. V shed 5 bases and J 2 bases; nucleotides not matched to a gene: 8. In DNA, the CDR3 is TGTGCCACCAGCGCCTTAGCGGGGGGACCACAAGAGACCCAGTACTTC. Translation gives CATSALAGGPQETQYF.

The chain recombines TRBV27 with TRBJ2-1; possible D gene TRBD1, 6 bases. Germline assignment: CDR1 MNHEY and CDR2 SMNVEV (reference sequence). The V end lost 5 bases, the J end lost 2 bases, and 10 bases lay between the germline ends. The CDR3 extends over 14 amino acids. CDR3: CASSQGRTYNEQFF. CDR3 coding DNA: TGTGCCAGCAGTCAGGGGAGAACCTACAATGAGCAGTTCTTC.

This chain connects TRBV5-4 to TRBJ1-4; D unclear. This CDR3 has 15 amino acids. From germline, CDR1 is SGHNT and CDR2 YYREEE (reference sequence). Trimming took off 0 bases at V and 7 bases at J, with 13 bases between the two ends. The CDR3 region has the DNA TGTGCCAGCAGCTTGGACGGCGGCGGTGGTGAAAAACTGTTTTTT. As protein: CASSLDGGGGEKLFF.

The V call is TRBV14, the J call TRBJ1-1; no reliable D call. The length of the CDR3 is 13 residues. The germline gives CDR1 SGHDN, CDR2 FVKESK. The V end was cut by 8 bases, the J end by 3 bases, with 13 bases between. CDR3 region: CASAEGIDTEAFF. In nucleotides, the CDR3 is TGTGCCAGCGCTGAAGGAATAGACACTGAAGCTTTCTTT.